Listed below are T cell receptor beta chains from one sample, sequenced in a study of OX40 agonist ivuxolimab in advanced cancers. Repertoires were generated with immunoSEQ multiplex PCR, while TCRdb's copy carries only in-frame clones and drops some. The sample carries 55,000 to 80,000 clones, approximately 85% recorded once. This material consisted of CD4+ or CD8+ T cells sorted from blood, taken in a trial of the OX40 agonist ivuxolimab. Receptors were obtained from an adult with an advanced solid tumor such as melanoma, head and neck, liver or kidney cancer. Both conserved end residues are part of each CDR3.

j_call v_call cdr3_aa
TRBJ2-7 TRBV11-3 CASSPQGTGGAEQYF
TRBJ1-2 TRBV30 CAWSVVGGYTF
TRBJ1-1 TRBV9 CASSVVPRLLNTEAFF
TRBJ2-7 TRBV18 CASSPPGAPSNEQYF
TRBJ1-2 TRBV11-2 CASSFLISGTAPYGYTF
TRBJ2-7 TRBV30 CAWGRQGSSYEQYF
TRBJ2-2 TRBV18 CASSPPMNTGELFF
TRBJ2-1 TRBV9 CASSNTGERGNEQFF
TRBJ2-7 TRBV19 CASSMGGRSYEQYF
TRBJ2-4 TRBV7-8 CASSWSMDIQYF
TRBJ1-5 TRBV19 CASSIGNKGPQHF
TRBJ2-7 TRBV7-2 CASSDFRVAYEQYF
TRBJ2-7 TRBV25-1 CASSGTGSYEQYF
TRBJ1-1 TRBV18 CASSPREKGTEAFF
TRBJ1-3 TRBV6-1 CASRHTGNTIYF
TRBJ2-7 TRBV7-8 CASSFGRFSYEQYF
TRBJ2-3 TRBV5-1 CASSSAGTITDTQYF
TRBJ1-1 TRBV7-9 CASSTDRLNTEAFF
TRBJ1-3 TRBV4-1 CASSSFNSPTGNTIYF
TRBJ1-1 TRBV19 CASMPGAGTEAFF
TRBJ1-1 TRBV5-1 CASSPGQGSTEAFF
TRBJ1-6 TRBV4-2 CASSQEWGQFNSPLHF
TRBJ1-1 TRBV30 CAWSGQANTEAFF
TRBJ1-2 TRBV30 CAWSRQTRPYGYTF
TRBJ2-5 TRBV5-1 CASSLTVSETQYF
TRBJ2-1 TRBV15 CATSRDRFAPSNEQFF
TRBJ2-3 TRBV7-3 CASSDGGRGGADTQYF
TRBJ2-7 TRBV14 CASSLKTLRAGEQYF
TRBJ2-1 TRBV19 CASSWMGGGADVEQFF
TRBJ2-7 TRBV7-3 CASSYPRGSYEQYF
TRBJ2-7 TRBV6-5 CASSSSGTGSDEQYF
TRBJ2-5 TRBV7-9 CASSLPPSGQETQYF